Below, one TCR beta chain is given with its context. Its specificity is not known. A single record per CDR3 protein comes from TCRdb applying MiXCR to the 5' RACE reads. The sample lists roughly 200,000 distinct CDR3 sequences; under 20% were seen once. This sample is drawn from a study of T-cell memory formation after mild COVID-19. Study summary: TCR clusters were mostly confined to one donor each. General study findings and limits: A subset of responding clones appeared in pre-infection memory, suggesting cross-reactive memory joined.

The CDR3 is 12 residues long. Germline values: CDR1 SGHDN, CDR2 FVKESK. The V end lost 2 bases, the J end lost 5 bases, and 4 bases lay between the germline ends. The V gene is TRBV14, the J gene TRBJ1-3, with unresolved D. This sequence was found in an adult woman who had mild COVID-19 (a few samples of this study predate the infection). Cell type and time point are not known. The specimen sequenced was PBMCs or a T cell subset sorted from them (not recorded which). Written as DNA, the CDR3 is TGTGCCAGCAGCCAAAATCGAAACACCATATATTTT. Encoded protein: CASSQNRNTIYF.